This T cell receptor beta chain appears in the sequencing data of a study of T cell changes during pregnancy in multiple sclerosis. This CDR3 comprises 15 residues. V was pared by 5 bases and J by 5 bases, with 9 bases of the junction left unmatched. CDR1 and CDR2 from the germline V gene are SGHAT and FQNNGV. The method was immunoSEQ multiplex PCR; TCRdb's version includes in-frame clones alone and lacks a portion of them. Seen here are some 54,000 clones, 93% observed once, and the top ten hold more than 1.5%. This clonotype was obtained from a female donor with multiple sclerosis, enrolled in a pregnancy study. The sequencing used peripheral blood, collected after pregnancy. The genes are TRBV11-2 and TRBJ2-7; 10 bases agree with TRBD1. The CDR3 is CASSLRQGAYHEQYF. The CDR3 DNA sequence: TGTGCCAGCAGCCTCCGACAGGGGGCCTACCACGAGCAGTACTTC.